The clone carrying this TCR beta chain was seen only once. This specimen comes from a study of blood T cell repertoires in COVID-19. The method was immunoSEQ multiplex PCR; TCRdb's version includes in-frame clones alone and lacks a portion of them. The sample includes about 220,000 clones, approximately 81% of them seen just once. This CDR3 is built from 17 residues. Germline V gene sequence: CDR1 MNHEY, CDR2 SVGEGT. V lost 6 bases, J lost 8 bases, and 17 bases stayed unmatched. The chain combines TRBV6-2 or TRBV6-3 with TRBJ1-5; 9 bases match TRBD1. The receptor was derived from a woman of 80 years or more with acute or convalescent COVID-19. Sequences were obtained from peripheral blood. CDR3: CASSGTGRRGGREPQHF. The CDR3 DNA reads TGTGCCAGCAGCGGGACAGGGAGGCGTGGGGGGCGTGAGCCCCAGCATTTT.